This TCR beta chain is from a study of molecular identifiers for immune sequencing clone quantification (dated by TCRdb to about 2018). Notes on the research overall: In a replicate experiment, RNA from around 20,000 or 100,000 naive CD8 T cells was split into five aliquots, four of which were sequenced. This methods study used CD8 T cells to benchmark TCR RNA copy counting and molecular-identifier clustering-based TCR repertoire sequencing (MIDCIRS). Points the paper makes about the study in general: The naive libraries included spiked-in Jurkat TCR RNA (roughly nine copies' worth), and this Jurkat TCR RNA is not part of the donor repertoire. Modeling indicated around 3.2 TCR RNA copies recovered per cell, compared with approximately 10 by digital PCR, which implies a capture efficiency of approximately 30%. The sizes of highly expanded clones could end up underestimated when identical TCR molecules share a barcode. Spiked-in Jurkat TCR RNA equivalent to a single cell was reported to be detectable even among one million naive CD8 T cells. In CMV-specific effector cells, clones with more than 20 RNA copies contained over 98% of molecules, whereas in naive cells such clones contained under 1% of molecules. When barcode sub-clustering was omitted, TCR diversity was inflated by chimeric consensus sequences, with chimeras reaching as high as 47%.

With regard to this clonotype: No antigen is known for it. At one boundary the junction diverges from the germline segment, which might be a read error.

Libraries of naive CD8 T cells were generated from about 21,000 to 970,000 sorted cells, with 10%, 30% or 50% of the purified RNA used. On a BD FACSAria II, naive CD8 T cells were FACS-sorted as CD8+CD4-CCR7+CD45RA+ and collected into RLT Plus buffer. Around 10 TCR copies' worth of Jurkat RNA were spiked into roughly 17,000-1,100,000 naive CD8 T cell samples to test detection sensitivity. Enrichment of CD8 T cells was done with RosetteSep CD8+ T Cell Enrichment Cocktail plus Ficoll-Paque, and ACK red cell lysis came afterward. The method behind the library was PCR. These reads were obtained on a NextSeq 500. Bulk TCR libraries were generated as previously described, with the TCR primers listed in Table S5 used. The Qiagen AllPrep DNA/RNA kit was used to purify total RNA. Before any analysis, reads coming from multiple sequencing runs of the same library were combined into one pool. For the original study's pipeline: Reads were retained only if the reads had an exact TCR constant sequence, and the retained reads were trimmed to 150 nt and grouped according to their 12-nt molecular barcodes. Reads inside each barcode group were sub-clustered using a 15% Levenshtein threshold, and a quality-weighted consensus sequence was constructed for each RNA molecule. Non-functional sequences were filtered out, along with any lower-count sequence sitting one edit away from another sequence. Based on fitting two negative binomial distributions, any barcode sub-cluster with under 20% of the maximum read count was discarded. TCRdb cleaned the public reads at Q25 with fastp, built clones with MiXCR and kept in-frame beta chains. Rows with a matching CDR3 protein are joined into one entry that keeps the most common DNA and genes. For this entry, the V and J calls and clone size follow TCRdb and not the study's own pipeline. Counted in this sample were roughly 55,000 distinct CDR3 sequences; around 34% of them appeared once. 3.5% to 4% of the sample lies in the top ten.

CDR1 and CDR2 are read off the germline V gene (reference sequence) as PRHDT and FYEKMQ. The CDR3 sequence holds 13 residues, the cysteine and phenylalanine included. Only CDR3 DNA remains: 39 bases, in frame from the first base. The rearrangement combines TRBV13 with TRBJ2-5, with no confident D gene call. Sequenced sample: naive CD8+ T cells from blood, with Jurkat cell RNA spiked in. In the paper's terms, the cell subset or site label means: FACS-sorted CD8+CD4-CCR7+CD45RA+ naive T cells. The source of this sequence is a human donor in good health. Some libraries in this study had Jurkat cell RNA spiked in. The CDR3 loop reads CAGSLLVRETQYF. Read as DNA, the sequence is TGTGCCGGCAGCTTGTTGGTCCGGGAGACCCAGTACTTC.